The 2 T cell receptor beta chains in this list originate from one sample, sequenced in a study of memory CD4+ T cells and cytomegalovirus serostatus. Repertoires were generated with immunoSEQ multiplex PCR, while TCRdb's copy carries only in-frame clones and drops some. The sample holds more than 45,000 clones, under 90% seen once. Single viable CD3+CD4+CD8-CD45RO+ cells were sorted as the memory CD4+ T cells. The sequenced material came from memory CD4+ T cells from blood. The receptors were gathered from an adult in good health and CMV-seronegative.

The chain uses TRBV5-4 and TRBJ2-5; 10 bases agree with TRBD2. Germline-derived CDR1 and CDR2 are SGHNT and YYREEE (reference sequence). V lost 3 bases, J lost 5 bases, and 4 bases stayed unmatched. CDR3 length equals 14 residues. The CDR3 coding sequence is TGTGCCAGCAGCTCCAAGACTAGCGGGGAGACCCAGTACTTC. Its translation is CASSSKTSGETQYF.

This clone was detected once. This chain links TRBV28 with TRBJ2-3; 10 nucleotides line up with TRBD2. CDR1 is MDHEN and CDR2 is SYDVKM in the germline V gene. The CDR3 is 13 residues long. V was clipped by 8 bases and J by 1 base; unmatched bases: 0. CDR3 bases: TGTGCCAGCCTAGCGGGGGGCACAGATACGCAGTATTTT. Protein product: CASLAGGTDTQYF.